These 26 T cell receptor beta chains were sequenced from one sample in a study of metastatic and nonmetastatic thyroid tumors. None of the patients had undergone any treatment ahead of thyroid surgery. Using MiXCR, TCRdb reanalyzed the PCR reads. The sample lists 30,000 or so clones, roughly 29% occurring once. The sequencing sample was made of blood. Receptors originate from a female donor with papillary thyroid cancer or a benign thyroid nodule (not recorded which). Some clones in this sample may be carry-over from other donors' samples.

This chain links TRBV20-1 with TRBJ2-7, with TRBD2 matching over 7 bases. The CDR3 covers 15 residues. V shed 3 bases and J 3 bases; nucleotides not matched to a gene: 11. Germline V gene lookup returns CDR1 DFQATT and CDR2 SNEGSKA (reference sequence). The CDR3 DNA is TGCAGTGCTAGTGGCAGGGAGGGTCTGGTCTACGAGCAGTACTTC. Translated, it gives CSASGREGLVYEQYF.

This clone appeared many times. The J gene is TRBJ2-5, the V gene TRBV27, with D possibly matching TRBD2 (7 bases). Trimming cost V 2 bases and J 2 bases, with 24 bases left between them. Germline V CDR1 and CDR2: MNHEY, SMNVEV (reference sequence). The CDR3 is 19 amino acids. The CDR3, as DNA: TGTGCCAGCAGTTTAGAGGGAGGGGGGAAATCTACGCGGCAAGAGACCCAGTACTTC. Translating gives CASSLEGGGKSTRQETQYF.

CDR3 nucleotides: TGTGCCAGCAGTCGGACCGACAGCTACGAGCAGTACTTC. It yields the protein CASSRTDSYEQYF. The chain links TRBV6-1 to TRBJ2-7, with a tentative D call TRBD1 (5 bases). This CDR3 is 13 amino acids long. CDR1 and CDR2 from the germline V gene are MNHNS and SASEGT. V gave up 5 bases and J gave up 3 bases, with 11 bases separating them.

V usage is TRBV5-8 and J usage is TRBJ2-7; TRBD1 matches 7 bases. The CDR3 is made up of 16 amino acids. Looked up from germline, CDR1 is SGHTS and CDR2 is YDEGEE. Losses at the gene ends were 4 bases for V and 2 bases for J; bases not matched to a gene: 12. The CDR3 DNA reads TGTGCCAGCAGCAGTATAGGACAGGCCCTAACCTACGAGCAGTACTTC. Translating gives CASSSIGQALTYEQYF.

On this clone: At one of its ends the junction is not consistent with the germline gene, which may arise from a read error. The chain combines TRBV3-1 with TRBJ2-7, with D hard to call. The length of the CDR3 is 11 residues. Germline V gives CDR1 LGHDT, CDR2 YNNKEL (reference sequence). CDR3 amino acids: CAISQEAEHYF. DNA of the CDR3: TGTGCCATCAGCCAAGAGGCCGAGCATTACTTC.

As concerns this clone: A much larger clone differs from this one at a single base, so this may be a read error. CDR3 residues: CTSGGLNTEAFF. CDR3 DNA: TGTACCAGCGGGGGACTGAACACTGAAGCTTTCTTT. The chain is built from TRBV9 and TRBJ1-1, with D possibly being TRBD1 (5 bases). Germline V gives CDR1 SGDLS, CDR2 YYNGEE. The CDR3 extends over 12 amino acids.

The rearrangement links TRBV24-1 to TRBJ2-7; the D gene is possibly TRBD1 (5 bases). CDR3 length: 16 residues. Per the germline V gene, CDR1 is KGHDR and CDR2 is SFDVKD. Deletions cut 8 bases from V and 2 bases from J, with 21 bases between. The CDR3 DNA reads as TGTGCCACCATCGATTTAGAACAGGTAAGAACCTACGAGCAGTACTTC. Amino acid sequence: CATIDLEQVRTYEQYF.

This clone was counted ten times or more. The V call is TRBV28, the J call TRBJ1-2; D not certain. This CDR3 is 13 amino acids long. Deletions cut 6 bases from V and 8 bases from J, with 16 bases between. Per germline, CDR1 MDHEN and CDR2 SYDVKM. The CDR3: CASRHGALDGYTF. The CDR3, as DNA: TGTGCCAGCAGACACGGCGCCCTCGACGGCTACACCTTC.

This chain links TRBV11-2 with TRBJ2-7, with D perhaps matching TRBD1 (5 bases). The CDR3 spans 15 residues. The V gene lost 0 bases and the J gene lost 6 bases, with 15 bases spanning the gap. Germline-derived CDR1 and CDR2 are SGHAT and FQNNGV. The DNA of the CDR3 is TGTGCCAGCAGCTTAGAGGGTTACACAGGCGCCGAGCAGTACTTC. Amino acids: CASSLEGYTGAEQYF.

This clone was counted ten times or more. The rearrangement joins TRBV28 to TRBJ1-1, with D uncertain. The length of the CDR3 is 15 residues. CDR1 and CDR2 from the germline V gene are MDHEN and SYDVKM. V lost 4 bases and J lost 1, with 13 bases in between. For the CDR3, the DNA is TGTGCCAGCAGTTCGGAAAGGGCAGCGAACACTGAAGCTTTCTTT. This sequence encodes CASSSERAANTEAFF.

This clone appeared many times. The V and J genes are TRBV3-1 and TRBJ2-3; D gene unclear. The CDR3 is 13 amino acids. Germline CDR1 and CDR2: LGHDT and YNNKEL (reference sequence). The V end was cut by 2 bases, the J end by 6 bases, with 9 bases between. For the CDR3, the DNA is TGTGCCAGCAGCCAAAGGCAGGACGATACGCAGTATTTT. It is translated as CASSQRQDDTQYF.

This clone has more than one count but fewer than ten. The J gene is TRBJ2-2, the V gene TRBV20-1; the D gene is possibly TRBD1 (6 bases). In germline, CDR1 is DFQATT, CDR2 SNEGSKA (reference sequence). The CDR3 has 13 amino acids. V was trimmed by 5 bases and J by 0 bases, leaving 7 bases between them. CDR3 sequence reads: CSAQGSNTGELFF. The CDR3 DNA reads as TGCAGTGCTCAGGGGTCGAACACCGGGGAGCTGTTTTTT.

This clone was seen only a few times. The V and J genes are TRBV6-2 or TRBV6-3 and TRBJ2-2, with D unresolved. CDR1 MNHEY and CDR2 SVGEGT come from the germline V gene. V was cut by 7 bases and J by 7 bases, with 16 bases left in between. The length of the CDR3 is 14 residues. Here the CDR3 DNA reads TGTGCCAGCACCAATGGCGTTGAAGTCGGGGAGCTGTTTTTT. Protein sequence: CASTNGVEVGELFF.

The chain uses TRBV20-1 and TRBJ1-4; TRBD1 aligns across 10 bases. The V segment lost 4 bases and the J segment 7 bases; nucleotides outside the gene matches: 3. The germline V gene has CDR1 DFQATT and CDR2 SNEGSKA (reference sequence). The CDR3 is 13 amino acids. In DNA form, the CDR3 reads TGCAGTGCTACCCGGACAGGGGGTGAAAAACTGTTTTTT. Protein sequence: CSATRTGGEKLFF.

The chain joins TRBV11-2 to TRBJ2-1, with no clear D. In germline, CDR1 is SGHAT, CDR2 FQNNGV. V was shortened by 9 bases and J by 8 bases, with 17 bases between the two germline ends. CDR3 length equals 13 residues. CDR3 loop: CASITSPPYEQFF. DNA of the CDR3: TGTGCCAGTATCACCAGTCCTCCGTATGAGCAGTTCTTC.

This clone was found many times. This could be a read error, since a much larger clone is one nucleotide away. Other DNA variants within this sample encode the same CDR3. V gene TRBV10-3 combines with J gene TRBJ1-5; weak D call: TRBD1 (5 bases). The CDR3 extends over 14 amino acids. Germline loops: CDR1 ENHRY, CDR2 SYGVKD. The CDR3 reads CAISGGGSNQPQHF. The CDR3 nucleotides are TGCGCCATCTCTGGGGGGGGAAGCAATCAGCCCCAGCATTTT.

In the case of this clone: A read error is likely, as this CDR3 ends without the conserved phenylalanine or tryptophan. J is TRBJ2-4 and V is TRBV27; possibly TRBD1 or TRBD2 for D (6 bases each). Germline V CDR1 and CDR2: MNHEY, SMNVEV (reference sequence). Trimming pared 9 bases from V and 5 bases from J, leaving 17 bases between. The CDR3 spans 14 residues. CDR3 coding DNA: TGTGCCAGAGGCCCCGCGGGACACCAAAACATTCAGTACCTC. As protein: CARGPAGHQNIQYL.

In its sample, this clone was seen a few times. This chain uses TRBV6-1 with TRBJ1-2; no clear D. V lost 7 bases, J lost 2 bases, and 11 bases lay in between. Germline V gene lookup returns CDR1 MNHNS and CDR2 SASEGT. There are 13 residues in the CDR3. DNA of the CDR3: TGTGCCAGCACGGATCGGGAAAACTATGGCTACACCTTC. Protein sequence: CASTDRENYGYTF.

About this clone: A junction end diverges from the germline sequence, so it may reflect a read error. The CDR3 spells CSSSYSNTGANVLSF. The CDR3, as DNA: TGTTCCAGCAGTTACTCGAATACTGGGGCCAACGTCCTGTCTTTC. The rearrangement uses TRBV6-5 and TRBJ2-6; D perhaps matches TRBD1 (5 bases). The germline CDR1 and CDR2 sequences are MNHEY and SVGAGI. The CDR3 has 15 residues.

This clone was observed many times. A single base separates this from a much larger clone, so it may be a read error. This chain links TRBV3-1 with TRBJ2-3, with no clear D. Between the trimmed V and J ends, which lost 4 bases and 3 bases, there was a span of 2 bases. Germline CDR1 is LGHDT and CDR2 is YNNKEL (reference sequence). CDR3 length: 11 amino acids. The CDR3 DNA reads TGTGCCAGCAGCCTTACAGATACGCAGTATTTT. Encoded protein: CASSLTDTQYF.

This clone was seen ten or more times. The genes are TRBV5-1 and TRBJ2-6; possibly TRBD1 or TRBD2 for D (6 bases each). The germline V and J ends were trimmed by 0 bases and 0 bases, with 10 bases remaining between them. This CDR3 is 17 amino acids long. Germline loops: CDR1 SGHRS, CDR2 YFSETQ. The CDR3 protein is CASSLVGGGSGANVLTF. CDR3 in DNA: TGCGCCAGCAGCTTGGTTGGAGGGGGCTCTGGGGCCAACGTCCTGACTTTC.

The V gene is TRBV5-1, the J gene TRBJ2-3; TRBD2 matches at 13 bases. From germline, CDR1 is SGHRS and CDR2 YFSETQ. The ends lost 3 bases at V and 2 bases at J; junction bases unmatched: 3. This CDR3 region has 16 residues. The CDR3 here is CASSSGLAGSTDTQYF. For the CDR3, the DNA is TGCGCCAGCAGCTCGGGACTAGCGGGATCCACAGATACGCAGTATTTT.

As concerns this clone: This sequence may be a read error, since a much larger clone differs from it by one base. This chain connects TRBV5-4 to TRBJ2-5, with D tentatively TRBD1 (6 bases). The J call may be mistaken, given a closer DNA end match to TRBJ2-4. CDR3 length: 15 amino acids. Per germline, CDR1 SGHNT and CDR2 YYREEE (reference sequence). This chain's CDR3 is CASTNNQGYRNIQYF. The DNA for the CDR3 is TGTGCCAGCACCAATAACCAGGGGTATAGAAACATTCAGTACTTC.

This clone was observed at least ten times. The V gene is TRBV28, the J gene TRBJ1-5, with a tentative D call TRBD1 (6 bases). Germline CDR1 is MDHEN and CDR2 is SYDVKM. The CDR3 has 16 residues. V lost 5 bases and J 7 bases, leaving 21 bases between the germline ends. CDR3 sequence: CASSKRSWGLGQPQHF. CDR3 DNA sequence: TGTGCCAGCAGTAAGCGCTCCTGGGGGCTAGGGCAGCCCCAGCATTTT.

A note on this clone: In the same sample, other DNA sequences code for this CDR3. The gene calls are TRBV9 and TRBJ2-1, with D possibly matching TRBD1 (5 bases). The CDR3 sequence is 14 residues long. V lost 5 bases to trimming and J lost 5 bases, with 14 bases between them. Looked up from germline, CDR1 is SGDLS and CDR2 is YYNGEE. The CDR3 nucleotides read TGTGCCAGCAGTCGTGTCCCAGGGCACAATGAGCAGTTCTTC. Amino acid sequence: CASSRVPGHNEQFF.

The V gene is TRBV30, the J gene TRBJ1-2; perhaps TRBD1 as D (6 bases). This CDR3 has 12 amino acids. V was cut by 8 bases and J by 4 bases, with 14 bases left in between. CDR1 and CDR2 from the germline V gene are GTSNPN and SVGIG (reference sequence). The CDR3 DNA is TGTGCCGCAGACAGGTTCCGCTATGGCTACACCTTC. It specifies CAADRFRYGYTF.